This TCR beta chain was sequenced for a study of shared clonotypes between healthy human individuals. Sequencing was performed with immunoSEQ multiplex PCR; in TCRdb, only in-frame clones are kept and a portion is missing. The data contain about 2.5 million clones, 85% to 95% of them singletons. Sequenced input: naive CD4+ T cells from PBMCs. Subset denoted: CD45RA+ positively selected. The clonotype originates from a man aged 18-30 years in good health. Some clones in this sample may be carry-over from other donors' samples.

CDR3 region: CASSQDGGIGNQPQHF. CDR3 DNA sequence: TGCGCCAGCAGCCAAGATGGGGGGATAGGCAATCAGCCCCAGCATTTT. The chain carries TRBV4-1 and TRBJ1-5; maybe TRBD1 (5 bases). V lost 0 bases, J lost 2 bases, and 11 bases lay in between. Germline V CDR1 and CDR2: MGHRA, YSYEKL. This CDR3 comprises 16 residues.